A single sample is the source of the 28 T cell receptor beta chains below, sequenced in a study of blood T cell dynamics during melanoma immunotherapy. Here immunoSEQ multiplex PCR was the method, and the copy in TCRdb shows in-frame clones only, minus some. The sample includes 7,000 to 10,000 clones, approximately 89% of them seen just once. Time point of the sample: week 3, after first cycle of checkpoint inhibitor. The sequences come from blood, collected from a patient treated with checkpoint blockade. These receptor sequences come from a human donor with melanoma.

The chain uses TRBV5-1 and TRBJ2-7; no clear D gene. The CDR3 covers 10 residues. V gave up 2 bases and J gave up 5 bases, with 2 bases separating them. Germline CDR1 and CDR2: SGHRS and YFSETQ. The CDR3 DNA follows: TGCGCCAGCAGCTTCCACGAGCAGTACTTC. Amino acid sequence: CASSFHEQYF. Full variable domain (outside the CDR3, taken from reference TRBV5-1 and TRBJ2-7): KAGVTQTPRYLIKTRGQQVTLSCSPISGHRSVSWYQQTPGQGLQFLFEYFSETQRNKGNFPGRFSGRQFSNSRSEMNVSTLELGDSALYLCASSFHEQYFGPGTRLTVT.

V is TRBV27 and J is TRBJ1-1, with D perhaps matching TRBD1 (5 bases). Germline values: CDR1 MNHEY, CDR2 SMNVEV (reference sequence). The CDR3 runs to 14 residues. With 6 bases removed from V and 5 bases from J, the gap between germline ends came to 16 bases. The CDR3 DNA reads as TGTGCCAGCAGGGGTTGGGGGGTTCAGACTGAAGCTTTCTTT. Encoded protein: CASRGWGVQTEAFF.

The gene calls are TRBV7-2 and TRBJ1-1; possibly TRBD1 for D (5 bases). V was clipped by 0 bases and J by 8 bases, with 13 bases between them. The CDR3 extends over 14 amino acids. Germline loops: CDR1 SGHTA, CDR2 FQGNSA. CDR3 protein: CASSLAQLGTEAFF. DNA of the CDR3: TGTGCCAGCAGCTTAGCGCAATTGGGGACCGAAGCTTTCTTT.

This chain connects TRBV4-1 to TRBJ1-6, with 7 bases identical to TRBD1. CDR1 is MGHRA, CDR2 YSYEKL, per germline. This CDR3 contains 19 residues. V was pared by 0 bases and J by 0 bases, with 8 bases of the junction left unmatched. Here the CDR3 reads CASSQDLRDSGSYNSPLHF. CDR3 in DNA: TGCGCCAGCAGCCAAGATTTGCGGGACAGTGGCTCCTATAATTCACCCCTCCACTTT.

This rearrangement joins TRBV19 to TRBJ2-7; weak D call: TRBD1 (5 bases). The CDR3 sequence is 16 residues long. Germline V gives CDR1 LNHDA, CDR2 SQIVND (reference sequence). Trimming removed 6 bases at V and 4 bases at J, with 22 bases between. CDR3 loop: CASRVSGLLRGYEQYF. Written as DNA, the CDR3 is TGTGCCAGTAGGGTATCAGGCCTACTAAGGGGATACGAGCAGTACTTC.

V is TRBV5-1 and J is TRBJ1-1; D remains unclear. Per the germline V gene, CDR1 is SGHRS and CDR2 is YFSETQ. The CDR3 contains 14 residues. The ends were cut back, 4 bases at V and 8 bases at J, with 18 bases in the middle. The CDR3 DNA reads as TGCGCCAGCAGCCTGTACGACAACGGTTTCGAAGCTTTCTTT. Protein: CASSLYDNGFEAFF.

This clone has just one count. This chain connects TRBV6-1 to TRBJ2-7; 7 bases align to TRBD2. CDR1 is MNHNS and CDR2 is SASEGT in the germline V gene. With V trimmed by 6 bases and J by 2 bases, 10 bases remained unmatched. This CDR3 is built from 15 residues. The CDR3 sequence: CASSHPSGPPYEQYF. The CDR3 DNA reads TGTGCCAGCAGCCACCCTAGCGGACCCCCCTACGAGCAGTACTTC.

This chain uses TRBV5-5 with TRBJ1-3; D possibly corresponds to TRBD1 (5 bases). This CDR3 contains 15 residues. V shed 3 bases and J shed 1 base, with 11 bases lying between them. Germline V gene lookup returns CDR1 SGHKS and CDR2 YYEKEE (reference sequence). The DNA for the CDR3 is TGTGCCAGCAGCTCGGAGGGGTGGTCTGGAAACACCATATATTTT. Translation: CASSSEGWSGNTIYF.

The chain combines TRBV19 with TRBJ1-1; D is unresolved. Trimming pared 2 bases from V and 0 bases from J, leaving 7 bases between. This CDR3 has 14 residues. Germline loops: CDR1 LNHDA, CDR2 SQIVND (reference sequence). Written as DNA, the CDR3 is TGTGCCAGTAGTATATGGGGAATGAACACTGAAGCTTTCTTT. Protein: CASSIWGMNTEAFF.

This clone came up a few times. CDR3 DNA sequence: TGTGCCAGCAGCGGCTCGATGGTTCCCGGGGAGCAGTACTTC. Its translation: CASSGSMVPGEQYF. The chain carries TRBV9 and TRBJ2-7; D is unclear. In germline, CDR1 is SGDLS, CDR2 YYNGEE. Trimming removed 3 bases from V and 7 bases from J, with 17 bases in between. The CDR3 runs to 14 residues.

CDR3 nucleotide sequence: TGTGCCAGTAGTCCCTCCGGGACAGGGGTCCGAAACACTGAAGCTTTCTTT. It codes for CASSPSGTGVRNTEAFF. The gene calls are TRBV19 and TRBJ1-1; 10 bases are a match to TRBD1. CDR3 length: 17 amino acids. The germline gives CDR1 LNHDA, CDR2 SQIVND (reference sequence). With 5 bases clipped from V and 2 bases from J, the junction kept 11 bases outside the gene matches.

The chain has TRBV19 and TRBJ1-2, with D unclear. Germline V gene sequence: CDR1 LNHDA, CDR2 SQIVND (reference sequence). This CDR3 spans 12 amino acids. V gave up 10 bases and J gave up 9 bases, with 18 bases separating them. In DNA, the CDR3 is TGTGCCACCGGGCGGTCCACTGGGCGCTACACCTTC. Translating gives CATGRSTGRYTF.

The chain's CDR3 is CASSSTVSSYEQYF. The CDR3 nucleotides read TGTGCCAGCAGCTCAACCGTTAGCTCCTACGAGCAGTACTTC. The chain employs TRBV5-4 and TRBJ2-7; D call uncertain. Trimming removed 3 bases at V and 0 bases at J, with 10 bases between. Germline CDR1 SGHNT, CDR2 YYREEE (reference sequence). This CDR3 comprises 14 residues.

The chain recombines TRBV7-3 with TRBJ2-6; D is tentatively TRBD1 or TRBD2 (5 bases each). The CDR3 has 18 residues. The ends were cut back, 4 bases at V and 1 base at J, with 17 bases in the middle. CDR1 SGHTA and CDR2 FQGTGA come from the germline V gene. The CDR3 DNA reads TGTGCCAGCAGCTCCTCCGGGACCCTCAAGTCTGGGGCCAACGTCCTGACTTTC. It encodes CASSSSGTLKSGANVLTF.

This clone was seen once. This rearrangement joins TRBV10-2 to TRBJ2-1; D is uncertain. Germline CDR1 reads WSHSY; CDR2 reads SAAADI. V was cut by 8 bases and J by 3 bases, with 5 bases left in between. This CDR3 is 11 amino acids long. CDR3 nucleotide sequence: TGCGCCAGCGGTGGCTACAATGAGCAGTTCTTC. This codes for CASGGYNEQFF.

The gene calls are TRBV7-9 and TRBJ1-1; 7 bases match TRBD1. The CDR3 contains 13 residues. Germline values: CDR1 SEHNR, CDR2 FQNEAQ (reference sequence). The trim removed 5 bases at V and 3 bases at J, leaving 3 bases unmatched. In DNA form, the CDR3 reads TGTGCCAGCAGCCCAACAGGGGACACTGAAGCTTTCTTT. Translated: CASSPTGDTEAFF.

The chain employs TRBV5-1 and TRBJ1-2; 7 bases map to TRBD1. Germline V gene sequence: CDR1 SGHRS, CDR2 YFSETQ. Trimming took 3 bases from V and 1 from J; bases not matched to a gene: 3. The CDR3 contains 14 residues. The CDR3 loop is CASSSGQFNYGYTF. CDR3 nucleotide sequence: TGCGCCAGCAGCTCGGGACAGTTTAACTATGGCTACACCTTC.

This chain links TRBV6-5 with TRBJ1-2; unclear D gene. Trimming shortened V by 1 base and J by 7 bases, and 10 bases separated the two germline ends. The CDR3 extends over 13 amino acids. CDR1 is MNHEY, CDR2 SVGAGI, per germline. CDR3 in amino acids: CASSYFGPVGYTF. CDR3 coding DNA: TGTGCCAGCAGTTACTTTGGACCTGTTGGCTACACCTTC.

This clone was detected only once. The J gene is TRBJ2-6, the V gene TRBV5-1; D not certain. Germline V gene sequence: CDR1 SGHRS, CDR2 YFSETQ. The CDR3 sequence is 13 residues long. Trimming shortened V by 4 bases and J by 4 bases, and 6 bases separated the two germline ends. The chain's CDR3 is CASSPQGANVLTF. DNA of the CDR3: TGCGCCAGCAGCCCCCAAGGGGCCAACGTCCTGACTTTC.

This chain joins TRBV5-4 and TRBJ1-1; D call uncertain. V lost 1 base, J lost 5 bases, and 6 bases lay in between. This CDR3 has 12 amino acids. Per the germline V gene, CDR1 is SGHNT and CDR2 is YYREEE (reference sequence). The CDR3 protein is CASSLSQTEAFF. The CDR3 DNA reads TGTGCCAGCAGCTTGTCGCAGACTGAAGCTTTCTTT. The whole variable domain, filled in from reference TRBV5-4 and TRBJ1-1, reads ETGVTQSPTHLIKTRGQQVTLRCSSQSGHNTVSWYQQALGQGPQFIFQYYREEENGRGNFPPRFSGLQFPNYSSELNVNALELDDSALYLCASSLSQTEAFFGQGTRLTVV.

This chain links TRBV2 with TRBJ2-6; tentative D call: TRBD2 (5 bases). The CDR3 has 18 amino acids. Germline values: CDR1 SNHLY, CDR2 FYNNEI. V was trimmed by 7 bases and J by 0 bases, leaving 19 bases between them. CDR3 DNA sequence: TGTGCCAGCACTCTCGGACTTTTCGCCTTCTCTGGGGCCAACGTCCTGACTTTC. Its protein product is CASTLGLFAFSGANVLTF.

The V call is TRBV6-5, the J call TRBJ2-7; TRBD1 matches at 7 bases. Germline values: CDR1 MNHEY, CDR2 SVGAGI. This CDR3 has 15 amino acids. V was clipped by 2 bases and J by 3 bases; unmatched bases: 7. CDR3 bases: TGTGCCAGCAGTTACGGGGACAGTCTCCGCTACGAGCAGTACTTC. Amino acids: CASSYGDSLRYEQYF.

This chain connects TRBV2 to TRBJ2-7; D is ambiguous. CDR3 length: 13 residues. Germline loops: CDR1 SNHLY, CDR2 FYNNEI. Trimming shortened V by 0 bases and J by 9 bases, and 12 bases separated the two germline ends. The CDR3 here is CASSEALGTGQYF. The DNA of the CDR3 is TGTGCCAGCAGTGAAGCGCTTGGTACTGGGCAGTACTTC.

This chain uses TRBV5-1 with TRBJ1-1; D may be TRBD1 (5 bases). Germline CDR1 reads SGHRS; CDR2 reads YFSETQ. The CDR3 runs 13 residues. Trimming stripped 6 bases from V and 3 bases from J, with 12 bases between. Here the CDR3 reads CASNPGLDTEAFF. CDR3 nucleotides: TGCGCCAGCAACCCGGGACTGGACACTGAAGCTTTCTTT.

The chain combines TRBV20-1 with TRBJ1-2; D perhaps matches TRBD1 (5 bases). The CDR3 consists of 11 residues. V was trimmed by 8 bases and J by 4 bases, leaving 11 bases between them. Per the germline V gene, CDR1 is DFQATT and CDR2 is SNEGSKA (reference sequence). The CDR3 region has the DNA TGCAGTTTACGGGGGGGCTATGGCTACACCTTC. Protein: CSLRGGYGYTF.

V is TRBV7-2 and J is TRBJ2-7; D might be TRBD2 (6 bases). CDR1 is SGHTA, CDR2 FQGNSA, per germline. The CDR3 consists of 16 residues. V dropped 1 base and J dropped 1 base, with 14 bases sitting between them. This chain's CDR3 is CASSLESGGASYEQYF. The DNA of the CDR3 is TGTGCCAGCAGCTTAGAGTCCGGGGGAGCTTCCTACGAGCAGTACTTC.

CDR3 coding DNA: TGTGCCAGCAGCTTGGCGACAGGTCTAGCCAAAAACATTCAGTACTTC. It translates to CASSLATGLAKNIQYF. The chain links TRBV5-6 to TRBJ2-4, with D possibly being TRBD1 (6 bases). CDR1 and CDR2 (germline): SGHDT, YYEEEE. The CDR3 contains 16 residues. Trimming pared 0 bases from V and 0 bases from J, leaving 10 bases between.

This rearrangement joins TRBV19 to TRBJ2-7; D unresolved. Germline CDR1 and CDR2: LNHDA and SQIVND (reference sequence). The ends were cut back, 0 bases at V and 0 bases at J, with 12 bases in the middle. CDR3 size: 16 residues. CDR3 DNA: TGTGCCAGTAGTATAGATTGGACGACGAGCTCCTACGAGCAGTACTTC. Translating gives CASSIDWTTSSYEQYF.